The rows below give T cell receptor beta chains drawn from one sample of a study of T cell responses to AZD1222 COVID-19 vaccine. The repertoire was sequenced with immunoSEQ multiplex PCR; TCRdb's copy has only in-frame clones and lacks some. The sample carries 75,000 to 100,000 clones, roughly 90% recorded once. Sequenced here: peripheral blood, sampled on day 0 of AZD1222 vaccination. These receptors originate from an adult in good health. The CDR3 runs from the conserved cysteine through the conserved F or W. A D gene is named only where the DNA matches it firmly. A row's size may be missing; if present it is once, few, many or a size class.

D gene	V gene	J gene	clone size	CDR3 DNA	CDR3 protein
.	TRBV27	TRBJ2-5	.	TGTGCCAGCAGTGGACAGACGATAGAGACCCAGTACTTC	CASSGQTIETQYF
.	TRBV5-5	TRBJ1-1	.	TGTGCCAGCAGCTTGCGCGTGGGACAGAACACTGAAGCTTTCTTT	CASSLRVGQNTEAFF
.	TRBV6-1	TRBJ1-5	once	TGTGCCAGCAGTGAGGAAGAAGAGAATCAGCCCCAGCATTTT	CASSEEEENQPQHF
TRBD2	TRBV19	TRBJ2-5	.	TGTGCCAGTAGCCCCGGGACTAGCGGGACTAGGGGGACCCAGTACTTC	CASSPGTSGTRGTQYF
.	TRBV15	TRBJ2-7	once	TGTGCCACCAGCAGAAATAGCGGCTACGAGCAGTACTTC	CATSRNSGYEQYF
TRBD1	TRBV12-3/TRBV12-4	TRBJ1-1	.	TGTGCCAGCAGTCGATGGACAGGATTCTTAGCTTTCTTT	CASSRWTGFLAFF
.	TRBV7-2	TRBJ2-3	.	TGTGCCAGCAGCCCTGGTGGGCCAGATACGCAGTATTTT	CASSPGGPDTQYF
.	TRBV2	TRBJ2-7	.	TGTGCCAGCAGTGAAAGCAGGGTCGCCTACGAGCAGTACTTC	CASSESRVAYEQYF
.	TRBV18	TRBJ2-7	.	TGTGCCAGCTCACCTGGAGCGGATGGCTCCTACGAGCAGTACTTC	CASSPGADGSYEQYF
.	TRBV6-5	TRBJ1-6	once	TGTGCCAGCAGTTACCGTCCGGGAAATAATTCACCCCTCCACTTT	CASSYRPGNNSPLHF
.	TRBV4-1	TRBJ1-5	once	TGCGCCAGCAGCGGCCGGGACAGCAATCAGCCCCAGCATTTT	CASSGRDSNQPQHF
.	TRBV11-2	TRBJ1-4	.	TGTGCCAGCAGCCAGACGGGGGTTGGGGAAAAACTGTTTTTT	CASSQTGVGEKLFF
TRBD2	TRBV7-2	TRBJ2-7	.	TGTGCCAGCAGCTTAGTTCTAGCGGGAGTTCCCGAGCAGTACTTC	CASSLVLAGVPEQYF
.	TRBV4-2	TRBJ1-5	.	TGTGCCAGCAGGGGAGGGAGTCAGCCCCAGCATTTT	CASRGGSQPQHF
.	TRBV5-1	TRBJ1-1	.	TGCGCCAGCAGCTCCACAGGGTTGAGGACTGAAGCTTTCTTT	CASSSTGLRTEAFF
.	TRBV28	TRBJ1-5	.	TGTGCCAGCAGTTTGGCAGGCCATAGCAATCAGCCCCAGCATTTT	CASSLAGHSNQPQHF
.	TRBV9	TRBJ2-5	.	TGTGCCAGCAGCCCCCACCTCCAGGAGACCCAGTACTTC	CASSPHLQETQYF
TRBD2	TRBV7-9	TRBJ2-1	.	TGTGCCAGCAGCTTAGTTGGCGGGAGTACCCATGAGCAGTTCTTC	CASSLVGGSTHEQFF
.	TRBV5-4	TRBJ2-1	.	TGTGCCAGCAGCTTACCCTACCGGGCCCCCGATGAGCAGTTCTTC	CASSLPYRAPDEQFF
TRBD1	TRBV5-1	TRBJ1-1	.	TGCGCCAGCAGCTTGGTATTCCGGGACAGAGGCACTGAAGCTTTCTTT	CASSLVFRDRGTEAFF
.	TRBV7-9	TRBJ1-2	.	TGTGCCAGCAGCTTAGGTTCAGGAGAGGTGGATGGCTACACCTTC	CASSLGSGEVDGYTF
TRBD1	TRBV5-1	TRBJ1-3	.	TGCGCCAGCAGCTTGGGCCAGACAGGGTTAGGAAACACCATATATTTT	CASSLGQTGLGNTIYF
TRBD1	TRBV10-3	TRBJ1-4	.	TGTGCCATCAGTGAGCCAACGGGACAGGGCCTTGAAAAACTGTTTTTT	CAISEPTGQGLEKLFF
.	TRBV9	TRBJ2-1	.	TGTGCCAGCAGCGTAGCCGGGACTGGAAACAATGAGCAGTTCTTC	CASSVAGTGNNEQFF
.	TRBV21-1	TRBJ2-3	.	TGTGCCAGCAGCATGATGTACACAGATACGCAGTATTTT	CASSMMYTDTQYF
TRBD1	TRBV30	TRBJ1-5	once	TGTGCCTGGAGTCCAGGGGGGAGCCAGCCCCAGCATTTT	CAWSPGGSQPQHF
TRBD1	TRBV7-9	TRBJ2-7	once	TGTGCCAGCAGTACCGGCGGGACAGGGTTTGACGAGCAGTACTTC	CASSTGGTGFDEQYF
TRBD1	TRBV18	TRBJ1-2	.	TGTGCCAGCTCGCCTAATGGACAGGGAATTTATGGCTACACCTTC	CASSPNGQGIYGYTF
.	TRBV21-1	TRBJ2-1	.	TGTGCCAGCAGCATTGGGACTAGTATCGATGAGCAGTTCTTC	CASSIGTSIDEQFF
.	TRBV6-5	TRBJ2-7	.	TGTGCCAGCACCACTGTCGGGGGAGACTACGAGCAGTACTTC	CASTTVGGDYEQYF
TRBD1	TRBV9	TRBJ2-5	.	TGTGCCAGCAGCGTAGCAGGACAGGGGGGGCCTGGGGAAGAGACCCAGTACTTC	CASSVAGQGGPGEETQYF
TRBD1	TRBV12-3/TRBV12-4	TRBJ2-5	.	TGTGCCAGCAGGGGACAGGGAAAAGAGACCCAGTACTTC	CASRGQGKETQYF
TRBD1	TRBV7-8	TRBJ1-5	.	TGTGCCAGCAGCTTAGGATCGGGACCGGGACAGGGTAATCAGCCCCAGCATTTT	CASSLGSGPGQGNQPQHF
.	TRBV28	TRBJ1-5	.	TGTGCCAGCAGCTACCTGACTAGGGGGGGTCAGCCCCAGCATTTT	CASSYLTRGGQPQHF
.	TRBV6-5	TRBJ1-2	.	TGTGCCAGCAGTTACGGAGGGATTAACTATGGCTACACCTTC	CASSYGGINYGYTF
TRBD2	TRBV28	TRBJ2-1	.	TGTGCCAGCAGTTTATCCCTATTTGGACTAGCGGGAGGACCCAATGAGCAGTTCTTC	CASSLSLFGLAGGPNEQFF
.	TRBV15	TRBJ2-3	.	TGTGCCACCAGCAGAGATTATCTAGGCACAGATACGCAGTATTTT	CATSRDYLGTDTQYF
TRBD1	TRBV28	TRBJ1-3	once	TGTGCCAGCAGTTTATCGGGACAGGGAACTGGAAACACCATATATTTT	CASSLSGQGTGNTIYF
TRBD2	TRBV28	TRBJ2-3	.	TGTGCCAGCAGTTCAGATAGCGGGAGGGGACCGCTTAGCACAGATACGCAGTATTTT	CASSSDSGRGPLSTDTQYF
TRBD1	TRBV5-1	TRBJ1-1	.	TGCGCCAGCAGCTTGAGGACAGGGCAAAACACTGAAGCTTTCTTT	CASSLRTGQNTEAFF
TRBD2	TRBV27	TRBJ2-3	.	TGTGCCAGCAGTTTTCTTTGGCTAGCGGGAGGCGCAGATACGCAGTATTTT	CASSFLWLAGGADTQYF
.	TRBV7-9	TRBJ1-6	few	TGTGCCAGCAGCCGGGATAATTCACCCCTCCACTTT	CASSRDNSPLHF
TRBD2	TRBV19	TRBJ2-3	.	TGTGCCAGTACCGGGAGGGCCGAATTAGATACGCAGTATTTT	CASTGRAELDTQYF
.	TRBV30	TRBJ1-5	.	TGTGCCTGGAGGGCGACAGGTTTGGATCAGCCCCAGCATTTT	CAWRATGLDQPQHF
.	TRBV18	TRBJ1-2	.	TGTGCCAGCTCACTATTACAAAAGACAGAGGGTTCCTATGGCTACACCTTC	CASSLLQKTEGSYGYTF
TRBD2	TRBV28	TRBJ2-7	.	TGTGCCAGCAGTTCCCTAGCGGGGTCCTCCTACGAGCAGTACTTC	CASSSLAGSSYEQYF
.	TRBV24-1	TRBJ2-5	.	TGTGCCACCAGTGATCGAGAGACCCAGTACTTC	CATSDRETQYF
TRBD2	TRBV6-2/TRBV6-3	TRBJ2-7	.	TGTGCCAGCAGTTACTCTGCGGGAGGGCCTTACGAGCAGTACTTC	CASSYSAGGPYEQYF